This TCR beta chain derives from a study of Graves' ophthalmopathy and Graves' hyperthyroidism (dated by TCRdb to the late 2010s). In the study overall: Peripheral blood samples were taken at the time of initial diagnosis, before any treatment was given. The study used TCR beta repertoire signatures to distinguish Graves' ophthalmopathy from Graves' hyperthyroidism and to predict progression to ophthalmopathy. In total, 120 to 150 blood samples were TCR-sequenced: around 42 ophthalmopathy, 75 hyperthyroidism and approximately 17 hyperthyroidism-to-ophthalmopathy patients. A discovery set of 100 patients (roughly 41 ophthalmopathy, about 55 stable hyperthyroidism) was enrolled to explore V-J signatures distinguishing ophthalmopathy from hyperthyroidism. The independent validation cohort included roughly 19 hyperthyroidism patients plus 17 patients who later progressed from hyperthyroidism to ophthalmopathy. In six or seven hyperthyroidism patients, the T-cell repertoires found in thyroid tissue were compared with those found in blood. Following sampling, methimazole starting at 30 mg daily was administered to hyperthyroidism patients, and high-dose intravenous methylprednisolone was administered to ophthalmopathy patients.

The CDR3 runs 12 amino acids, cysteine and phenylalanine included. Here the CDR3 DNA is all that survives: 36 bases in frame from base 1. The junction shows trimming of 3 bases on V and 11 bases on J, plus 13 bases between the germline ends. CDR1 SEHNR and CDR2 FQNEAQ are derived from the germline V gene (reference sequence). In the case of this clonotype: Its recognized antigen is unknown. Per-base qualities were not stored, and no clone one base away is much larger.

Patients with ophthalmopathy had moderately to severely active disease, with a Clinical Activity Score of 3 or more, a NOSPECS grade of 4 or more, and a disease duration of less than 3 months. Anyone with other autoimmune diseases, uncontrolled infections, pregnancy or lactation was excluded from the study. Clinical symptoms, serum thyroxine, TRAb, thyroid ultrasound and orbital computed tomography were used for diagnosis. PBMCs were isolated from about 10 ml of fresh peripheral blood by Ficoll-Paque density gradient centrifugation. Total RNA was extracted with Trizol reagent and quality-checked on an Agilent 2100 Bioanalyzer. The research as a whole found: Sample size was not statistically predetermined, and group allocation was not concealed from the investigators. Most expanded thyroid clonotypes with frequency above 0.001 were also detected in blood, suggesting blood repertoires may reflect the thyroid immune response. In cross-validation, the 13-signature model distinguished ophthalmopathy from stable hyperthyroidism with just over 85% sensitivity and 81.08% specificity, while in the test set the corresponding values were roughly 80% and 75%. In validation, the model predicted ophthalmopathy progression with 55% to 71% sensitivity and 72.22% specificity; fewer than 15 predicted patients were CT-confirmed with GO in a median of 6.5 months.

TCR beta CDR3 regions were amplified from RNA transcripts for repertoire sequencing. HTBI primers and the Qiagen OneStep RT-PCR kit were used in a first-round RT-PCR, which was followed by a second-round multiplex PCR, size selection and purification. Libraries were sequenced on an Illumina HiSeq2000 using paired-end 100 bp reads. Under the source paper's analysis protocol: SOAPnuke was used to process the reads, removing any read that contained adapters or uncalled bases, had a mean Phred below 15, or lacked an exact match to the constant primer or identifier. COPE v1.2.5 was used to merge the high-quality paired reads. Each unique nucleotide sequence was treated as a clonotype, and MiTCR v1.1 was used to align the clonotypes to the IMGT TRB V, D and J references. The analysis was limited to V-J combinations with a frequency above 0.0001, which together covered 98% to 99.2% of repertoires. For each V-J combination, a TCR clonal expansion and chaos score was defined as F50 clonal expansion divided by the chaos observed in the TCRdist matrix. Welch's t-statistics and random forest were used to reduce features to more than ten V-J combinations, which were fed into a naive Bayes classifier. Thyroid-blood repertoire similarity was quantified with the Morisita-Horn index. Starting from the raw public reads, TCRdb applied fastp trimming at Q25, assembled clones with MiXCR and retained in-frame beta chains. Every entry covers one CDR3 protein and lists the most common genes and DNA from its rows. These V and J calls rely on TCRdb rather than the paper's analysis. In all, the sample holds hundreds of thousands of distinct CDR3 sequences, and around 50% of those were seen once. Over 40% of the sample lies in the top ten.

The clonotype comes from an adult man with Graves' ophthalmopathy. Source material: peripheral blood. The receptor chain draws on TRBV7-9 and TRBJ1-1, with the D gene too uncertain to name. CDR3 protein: CASSLLGLKAFF. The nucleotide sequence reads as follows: TGTGCCAGCAGCTTGTTAGGCCTGAAGGCTTTCTTT.